This TCR beta chain was recorded in a study of blood T cells in healthy people across ages. Total RNA was extracted at no less than 5 micrograms per sample. A J-beta primer mix and a sample-barcoded 5' primer were used in a second PCR of about 7 to 11 cycles. TCRdb independently ran MiXCR on the 5' RACE reads; one entry per CDR3 protein. The table records hundreds of thousands of distinct CDR3 sequences, roughly 50% of them present only once. CDR3 length: 16 residues. Per germline, CDR1 SGHAT and CDR2 FQNNGV. Deletions cut 1 base from V and 3 bases from J, with 16 bases between. The chain carries TRBV11-2 and TRBJ2-7; possible D gene TRBD1, 5 bases. Material for sequencing was blood. The clonotype comes from a man in his forties in good health. The CDR3 region has the DNA TGTGCCAGCAGCTTAGGGCATTCAGGGTTCGGCTACGAGCAGTACTTC. Translation: CASSLGHSGFGYEQYF.